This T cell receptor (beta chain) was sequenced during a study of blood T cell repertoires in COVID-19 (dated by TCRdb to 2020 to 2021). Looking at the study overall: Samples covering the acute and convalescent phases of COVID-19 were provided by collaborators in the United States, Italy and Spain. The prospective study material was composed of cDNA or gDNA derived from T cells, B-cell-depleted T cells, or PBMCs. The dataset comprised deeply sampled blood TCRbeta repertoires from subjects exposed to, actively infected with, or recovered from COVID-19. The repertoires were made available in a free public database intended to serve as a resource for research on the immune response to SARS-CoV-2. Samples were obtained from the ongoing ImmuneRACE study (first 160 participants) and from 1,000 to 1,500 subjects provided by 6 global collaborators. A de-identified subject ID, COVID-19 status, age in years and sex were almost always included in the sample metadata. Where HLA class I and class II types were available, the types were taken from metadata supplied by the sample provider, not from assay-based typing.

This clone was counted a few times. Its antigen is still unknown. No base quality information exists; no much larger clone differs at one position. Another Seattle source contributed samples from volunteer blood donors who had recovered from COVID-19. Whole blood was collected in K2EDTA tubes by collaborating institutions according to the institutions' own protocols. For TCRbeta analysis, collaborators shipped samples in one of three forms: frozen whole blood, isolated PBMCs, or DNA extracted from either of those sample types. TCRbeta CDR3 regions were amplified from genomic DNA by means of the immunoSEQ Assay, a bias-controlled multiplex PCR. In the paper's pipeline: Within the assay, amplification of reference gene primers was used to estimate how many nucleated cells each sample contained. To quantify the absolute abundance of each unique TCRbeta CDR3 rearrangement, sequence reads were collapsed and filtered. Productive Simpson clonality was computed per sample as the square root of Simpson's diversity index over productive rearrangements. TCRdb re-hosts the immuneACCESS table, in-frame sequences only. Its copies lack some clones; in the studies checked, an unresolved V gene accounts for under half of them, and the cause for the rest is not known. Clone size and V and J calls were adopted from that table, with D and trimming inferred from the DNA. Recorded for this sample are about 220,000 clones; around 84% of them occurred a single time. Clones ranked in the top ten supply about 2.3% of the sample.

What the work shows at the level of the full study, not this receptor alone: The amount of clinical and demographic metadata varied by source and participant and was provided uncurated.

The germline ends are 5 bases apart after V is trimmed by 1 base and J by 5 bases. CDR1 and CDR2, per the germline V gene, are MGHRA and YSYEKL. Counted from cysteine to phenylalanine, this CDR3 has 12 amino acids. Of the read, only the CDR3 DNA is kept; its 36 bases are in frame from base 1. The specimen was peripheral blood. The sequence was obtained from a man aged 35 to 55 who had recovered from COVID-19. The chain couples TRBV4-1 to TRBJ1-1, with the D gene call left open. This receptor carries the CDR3 CASSQAGTEAFF. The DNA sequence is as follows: TGCGCCAGCAGCCAAGCGGGGACTGAAGCTTTCTTT.